This TCR beta chain was captured in a study of cytomegalovirus exposure and HLA in healthy donors. About the study: An early release of data contained 75 million to 90 million unique TCRs, which came from HLA-typed donors.

As regards this clone: Its antigen remains unknown.

Points from the study as a whole: The study flagged 150 to 200 TCR beta chains as cytomegalovirus-associated. The study dropped some indistinguishable V segments, TRBV6-2 and TRBV6-3 among them. From TCR beta sequences, most subjects' HLA-A and HLA-B alleles were reportedly predicted accurately.

The CDR3 has 15 residues. Germline V gene sequence: CDR1 SEHNR, CDR2 FQNEAQ (reference sequence). V shed 6 bases, J shed 5 bases, and the junction held 11 bases outside the gene matches. Use of 60 Vbeta and 13 Jbeta primers characterized the PCR. This table comes from immunoSEQ multiplex PCR, and its TCRdb copy is limited to in-frame clones, with some not included. The data show 100,000 to 150,000 clones, about 8.5% seen once. J is TRBJ2-7 and V is TRBV7-9; 9 nucleotides agree with TRBD1. The TCR sequence derives from a man aged 35 to 55 in good health and CMV-seronegative. The sequencing sample was made of PBMCs. CDR3 protein: CASRGSGTGMNEQYF. The CDR3 bases are TGTGCCAGCAGAGGATCAGGGACAGGGATGAACGAGCAGTACTTC.